This T cell receptor beta chain was recorded in a study of T-cell memory formation after mild COVID-19. Study summary: TCR clusters showed largely donor specificity.

As for this clonotype: As yet, its antigen is unknown.

From 5'RACE with constant-segment primers came TCR alpha and TCR beta cDNA libraries that carried sample barcodes and UMIs. From the 5' RACE reads, TCRdb called clonotypes with MiXCR, one entry per CDR3 protein. The repertoire holds some 600,000 distinct CDR3 sequences, with approximately 15% as singletons. The CDR3 is made up of 15 amino acids. V gave up 0 bases and J gave up 7 bases, with 14 bases separating them. Germline CDR1 is SGDLS and CDR2 is YYNGEE. Study outcomes and limitations: Shrinking CD4+ clones resided mostly in CM and EM, and CD8+ ones in EMRA. Clonal second-wave expansions that peaked on day 37 had unconfirmed SARS-CoV-2 specificity.

The sequence came from an adult woman who had mild COVID-19 (a few samples of this study predate the infection). Cell type and time point are not known. Material for sequencing was PBMCs or a T cell subset sorted from them (not recorded which). The chain recombines TRBV9 with TRBJ2-4; the D gene is possibly TRBD2 (6 bases). The CDR3 nucleotides are TGTGCCAGCAGCGTAGGCGATGGCCGGGGGAACATTCAGTACTTC. Protein sequence: CASSVGDGRGNIQYF.